The 23 T cell receptor beta chains below all came from one sample that was sequenced in a study of technical replicates of blood from a handful of donors. The assay was immunoSEQ multiplex PCR, and TCRdb's table has in-frame clones only and misses some. The table has fewer than 100,000 clones, roughly 94% seen once. Sample: T cells isolated from PBMCs. The receptors shown here come from a human donor in good health.

This clone appeared once. The V gene is TRBV6-5, the J gene TRBJ1-2, with D unresolved. V was shortened by 5 bases and J by 0 bases, with 10 bases between the two germline ends. CDR3 length: 14 residues. Germline assignment: CDR1 MNHEY and CDR2 SVGAGI. The CDR3 DNA follows: TGTGCCAGCAGTCCGTCTCCAGCTAACTATGGCTACACCTTC. Translation: CASSPSPANYGYTF.

The chain has TRBV19 and TRBJ1-1, with 11 bases matching TRBD1. Germline loops: CDR1 LNHDA, CDR2 SQIVND (reference sequence). The V and J ends lost 3 bases and 4 bases, in that order; junction bases with no gene match: 13. The CDR3 contains 18 residues. DNA for the CDR3: TGTGCCAGTAGTATGGACCGGGACAGGGGGTGGGTAGGCACTGAAGCTTTCTTT. Translating it yields CASSMDRDRGWVGTEAFF.

The chain couples TRBV7-9 to TRBJ1-5; a weak D match, TRBD1 (5 bases). This CDR3 has 14 residues. Trimming stripped 8 bases from V and 1 base from J, with 12 bases between. The germline V gene encodes CDR1 SEHNR and CDR2 FQNEAQ (reference sequence). Here the CDR3 DNA reads TGTGCCAGCGGGGGAGGGGAGAGCAATCAGCCCCAGCATTTT. It encodes CASGGGESNQPQHF.

This chain connects TRBV21-1 to TRBJ1-4; no DNA check was done on the table's D call, TRBD1. TRBV21-1 is a pseudogene. The CDR3 has 15 amino acids. In DNA, the CDR3 is TGTGCCAGCAGCAAGGTCGGGACACCCACTGAAAAACTGTTTTTT. Amino acid sequence: CASSKVGTPTEKLFF.

The V call is TRBV19, the J call TRBJ2-1; TRBD1 matches 8 bases. V lost 5 bases, J lost 10 bases, and 7 bases stayed unmatched. CDR3 length equals 13 residues. CDR1 and CDR2 from the germline V gene are LNHDA and SQIVND (reference sequence). DNA of the CDR3: TGTGCCAGTAGTCTTCAGGGGGCGAGGGAGCAGTTCTTC. Translating gives CASSLQGAREQFF.

The chain combines TRBV2 with TRBJ2-3, with 13 bases lining up with TRBD2. CDR1 and CDR2 from the germline V gene are SNHLY and FYNNEI. The length of the CDR3 is 15 residues. J was trimmed by 5 bases and V by 10 bases; bases with no gene match: 9. CDR3 sequence reads: CAILLAGGHIDTQYF. CDR3 DNA sequence: TGTGCCATCCTACTAGCGGGAGGGCATATAGATACGCAGTATTTT.

CDR3 loop: CASSGGTGSYEQYF. CDR3 in DNA: TGCGCCAGCAGCGGGGGGACGGGATCCTACGAGCAGTACTTC. The gene calls are TRBV5-1 and TRBJ2-7, with D possibly matching TRBD2 (6 bases). V lost 4 bases, J lost 1 base, and 12 bases lay in between. CDR1 and CDR2 (germline): SGHRS, YFSETQ. The CDR3 totals 14 residues.

The rearrangement links TRBV5-4 to TRBJ2-1; TRBD1 matches at 11 bases. The CDR3 totals 15 residues. Trimming at V came to 3 bases and at J to 4 bases, leaving 3 bases not matched to a gene. The germline V gene encodes CDR1 SGHNT and CDR2 YYREEE (reference sequence). CDR3 sequence reads: CASSSGTGGYNEQFF. DNA for the CDR3: TGTGCCAGCAGCTCCGGGACAGGGGGGTACAATGAGCAGTTCTTC. Together with reference TRBV5-4 and TRBJ2-1, the CDR3 gives the full variable domain: ETGVTQSPTHLIKTRGQQVTLRCSSQSGHNTVSWYQQALGQGPQFIFQYYREEENGRGNFPPRFSGLQFPNYSSELNVNALELDDSALYLCASSSGTGGYNEQFFGPGTRLTVL.

This chain connects TRBV27 to TRBJ1-5, with a tentative D call TRBD1 (5 bases). The length of the CDR3 is 13 residues. V was clipped by 5 bases and J by 4 bases, with 9 bases between them. Germline CDR1 reads MNHEY; CDR2 reads SMNVEV (reference sequence). CDR3 loop: CASSHQGNQPQHF. The CDR3 DNA reads TGTGCCAGCAGTCACCAGGGAAATCAGCCCCAGCATTTT.

The genes are TRBV6-5 and TRBJ2-7, with D perhaps TRBD1 (6 bases). Per the germline V gene, CDR1 is MNHEY and CDR2 is SVGAGI. The CDR3 has 15 residues. V was shortened by 5 bases and J by 7 bases, with 21 bases between the two germline ends. This CDR3 is CASSTPRDTLGEQYF. For the CDR3, the DNA is TGTGCCAGCAGTACCCCCCGGGACACCCTCGGTGAGCAGTACTTC.

The chain recombines TRBV27 with TRBJ1-2; the D gene is possibly TRBD1 (5 bases). Looked up from germline, CDR1 is MNHEY and CDR2 is SMNVEV (reference sequence). V was shortened by 3 bases and J by 7 bases, with 12 bases between the two germline ends. The CDR3 spans 13 residues. The CDR3 is CASSLAGVSGYTF. Here the CDR3 DNA reads TGTGCCAGCAGTTTGGCGGGGGTCTCTGGCTACACCTTC.

This rearrangement joins TRBV5-1 to TRBJ2-3, with D maybe TRBD1 (5 bases). The ends were cut back, 2 bases at V and 4 bases at J, with 11 bases in the middle. CDR1 SGHRS and CDR2 YFSETQ come from the germline V gene. The CDR3 consists of 14 residues. CDR3 nucleotides: TGCGCCAGCAGCTTATTAGGGGCGGCAGATACGCAGTATTTT. Amino acids: CASSLLGAADTQYF.

The chain employs TRBV6-5 and TRBJ1-1, with 11 bases that match TRBD1. The junction had 4 bases not matched to a gene; V was cut back by 3 bases and J by 4 bases. Per germline, CDR1 MNHEY and CDR2 SVGAGI. The CDR3 totals 15 residues. The CDR3 region has the DNA TGTGCCAGCAGTTATTGGGGACAGGGGGGCACTGAAGCTTTCTTT. This gives the protein CASSYWGQGGTEAFF.

V usage is TRBV9 and J usage is TRBJ1-1, with D unclear. Trimming took 0 bases from V and 5 from J, leaving 11 bases between them. Germline CDR1 is SGDLS and CDR2 is YYNGEE. The CDR3 runs to 14 residues. CDR3 nucleotide sequence: TGTGCCAGCAGCGTAGGGGCTATACGGACTGAAGCTTTCTTT. Its protein product is CASSVGAIRTEAFF.

The V gene is TRBV30, the J gene TRBJ1-2; 7 bases align to TRBD1. The CDR3 sequence is 14 residues long. The V segment lost 8 bases and the J segment 0 bases; nucleotides outside the gene matches: 9. Germline assignment: CDR1 GTSNPN and CDR2 SVGIG (reference sequence). CDR3 DNA sequence: TGTGCCCGGACCCCCGGGACAGCTAACTATGGCTACACCTTC. Translation: CARTPGTANYGYTF.

The chain has TRBV10-3 and TRBJ2-7; 10 nucleotides line up with TRBD2. J was trimmed by 2 bases and V by 4 bases; bases with no gene match: 5. CDR3 length: 15 amino acids. The V gene's germline CDR1 is ENHRY and CDR2 SYGVKD. The DNA for the CDR3 is TGTGCCATCAGTGGGGCTAGCGGGAGTCCCTACGAGCAGTACTTC. This codes for CAISGASGSPYEQYF.

This clone was detected only once. The chain links TRBV10-3 to TRBJ2-3, with TRBD2 matching over 7 bases. Unmatched junction bases numbered 3, after V lost 0 bases and J lost 0 bases. The CDR3 runs 16 residues. Germline V CDR1 and CDR2: ENHRY, SYGVKD. CDR3 sequence (DNA): TGTGCCATCAGTGAGTCGTCGGGGGGAAGCACAGATACGCAGTATTTT. It is translated as CAISESSGGSTDTQYF.

This clone has just one count. The chain is built from TRBV7-9 and TRBJ2-5, with D unclear. Germline V lookup: CDR1 SEHNR, CDR2 FQNEAQ (reference sequence). V shed 3 bases and J shed 4 bases, with 3 bases lying between them. The CDR3 sequence is 11 residues long. CDR3 sequence (DNA): TGTGCCAGCAGCTTTCGAGAGACCCAGTACTTC. As protein: CASSFRETQYF. Complete variable domain (other parts from reference TRBV7-9 and TRBJ2-5): DTGVSQNPRHKITKRGQNVTFRCDPISEHNRLYWYRQTLGQGPEFLTYFQNEAQLEKSRLLSDRFSAERPKGSFSTLEIQRTEQGDSAMYLCASSFRETQYFGPGTRLLVL.

The genes are TRBV19 and TRBJ2-3, with a tentative D call TRBD1 (5 bases). Trimming cost V 4 bases and J 3 bases, with 17 bases left between them. CDR3 length equals 16 residues. Germline values: CDR1 LNHDA, CDR2 SQIVND (reference sequence). This CDR3 reads CASSTLLGHATDTQYF. The CDR3 DNA follows: TGTGCCAGTAGTACACTTCTGGGGCACGCAACAGATACGCAGTATTTT.

The chain recombines TRBV5-1 with TRBJ2-7, with a tentative D call TRBD1 (5 bases). CDR3 length: 16 amino acids. CDR1 is SGHRS, CDR2 YFSETQ, per germline. Trimming took off 0 bases at V and 5 bases at J, with 18 bases between the two ends. CDR3 loop: CASSLVIRSRADEQYF. CDR3 bases: TGCGCCAGCAGCTTGGTTATAAGAAGCAGGGCCGACGAGCAGTACTTC.

This chain links TRBV29-1 with TRBJ2-1; 11 bases match TRBD2. The germline V gene has CDR1 SQVTM and CDR2 ANQGSEA. V dropped 0 bases and J dropped 4; count of bases not matched to a gene: 8. The CDR3 covers 17 residues. The CDR3 sequence: CSVEDSSGTSGYNEQFF. The DNA of the CDR3 is TGCAGCGTTGAAGATTCTTCCGGGACTAGCGGTTACAATGAGCAGTTCTTC.

The chain employs TRBV7-3 and TRBJ2-7; D remains unclear. Germline CDR1 and CDR2: SGHTA and FQGTGA. This CDR3 spans 13 amino acids. The germline V and J ends were trimmed by 3 bases and 3 bases, with 9 bases remaining between them. CDR3 DNA sequence: TGTGCCAGCAGCTTGACGGGTAACTACGAGCAGTACTTC. Translated, it gives CASSLTGNYEQYF.

The chain has TRBV7-6 and TRBJ2-5; 9 nucleotides agree with TRBD1. After removal of 10 bases from V and 5 bases from J, the junction contained 8 bases not matched to a gene. CDR1 and CDR2 (germline): SGHVS, FNYEAQ. The CDR3 is 13 residues long. In nucleotides, the CDR3 is TGTGCCACCCAACAGGGGGCGCGGGAGACCCAGTACTTC. It is translated as CATQQGARETQYF. The full variable domain, its missing parts supplied by reference TRBV7-6 and TRBJ2-5, is GAGVSQSPRYKVTKRGQDVALRCDPISGHVSLYWYRQALGQGPEFLTYFNYEAQQDKSGLPNDRFSAERPEGSISTLTIQRTEQRDSAMYRCATQQGARETQYFGPGTRLLVL.